Following are 10 T cell receptor beta chains from one sample sequenced in a study of T cells in Graves' hyperthyroidism and ophthalmopathy. The investigators amplified TCR beta CDR3 regions from RNA transcripts. Researchers ran a first-round RT-PCR on the TCR CDR3 using the HTBI primer set. TCRdb processed the multiplex PCR reads anew with MiXCR; each CDR3 protein has one entry. Here the sample spans 300,000 to 450,000 distinct CDR3 sequences, roughly 14% being singletons. Sequenced: blood. These receptors originate from an older woman with Graves' hyperthyroidism.

The rearrangement links TRBV6-5 to TRBJ2-4, with D possibly matching TRBD1 (6 bases). Trimming stripped 2 bases from V and 1 base from J, with 15 bases between. CDR3 size: 17 residues. Looked up from germline, CDR1 is MNHEY and CDR2 is SVGAGI. CDR3 DNA sequence: TGTGCCAGCAGTTACCGAATGGGGCAGGGGGCCAAAAACATTCAGTACTTC. It translates to CASSYRMGQGAKNIQYF.

This clonotype has ten or more counts. This chain uses TRBV20-1 with TRBJ2-7; 8 nucleotides line up with TRBD2. CDR1 DFQATT and CDR2 SNEGSKA come from the germline V gene (reference sequence). The V segment lost 1 base and the J segment 6 bases; nucleotides outside the gene matches: 8. The CDR3 length is 14 residues. CDR3 loop: CSARVPGGSGEQYF. DNA for the CDR3: TGCAGTGCTAGAGTGCCGGGAGGGTCTGGCGAGCAGTACTTC.

This clonotype was found a few times. The chain uses TRBV5-1 and TRBJ2-5; 8 nucleotides line up with TRBD1. Trimming at V came to 0 bases and at J to 4 bases, leaving 5 bases not matched to a gene. The CDR3 is made up of 15 amino acids. Germline V lookup: CDR1 SGHRS, CDR2 YFSETQ. The CDR3 sequence: CASSLGQGLGETQYF. The CDR3 nucleotides read TGCGCCAGCAGCTTGGGACAGGGGCTAGGAGAGACCCAGTACTTC.

The gene calls are TRBV9 and TRBJ2-7; 7 bases map to TRBD1. Matching the DNA end better, TRBJ2-1 makes the J call doubtful. Germline CDR1 is SGDLS and CDR2 is YYNGEE. This CDR3 region has 14 residues. The CDR3 DNA reads TGTGCCAGCAGCTTTACAGGGGAAGGCTACGAGCAGTTCTTC. Translating it yields CASSFTGEGYEQFF.

There are many counts of this clonotype. The J gene is TRBJ1-5, the V gene TRBV27; D possibly corresponds to TRBD1 (5 bases). Per germline, CDR1 MNHEY and CDR2 SMNVEV (reference sequence). The CDR3 length is 14 residues. With 10 bases removed from V and 2 bases from J, the gap between germline ends came to 15 bases. CDR3 sequence (DNA): TGTGCCACCGGGAGGCAGGGCGGCAATCAGCCCCAGCATTTT. It specifies CATGRQGGNQPQHF.

This clonotype was found many times. The chain links TRBV28 to TRBJ2-3, with 7 positions matching TRBD2. The CDR3 totals 15 residues. The germline CDR1 and CDR2 sequences are MDHEN and SYDVKM. The junction had 10 bases not matched to a gene; V was cut back by 7 bases and J by 3 bases. CDR3 in amino acids: CASIEAGDLTDTQYF. CDR3 nucleotide sequence: TGTGCCAGCATAGAGGCGGGAGATCTTACAGATACGCAGTATTTT.

This clonotype was detected only a few times. The CDR3 DNA sequence: TGCGCCAGCGGTTGGGGGAACACCGGGGAGCTGTTTTTT. Translation: CASGWGNTGELFF. The genes are TRBV5-1 and TRBJ2-2; D gene ambiguous. CDR3 length: 13 amino acids. Germline CDR1 is SGHRS and CDR2 is YFSETQ. Trimming left V 7 bases short and J 1 base short, with 8 bases between.

The V call is TRBV10-3, the J call TRBJ1-2, with a possible D match to TRBD1 (6 bases). CDR3 length equals 13 residues. V was shortened by 7 bases and J by 1 base, with 10 bases between the two germline ends. Germline V lookup: CDR1 ENHRY, CDR2 SYGVKD. The CDR3 sequence: CAITRDINYGYTF. The DNA for the CDR3 is TGTGCCATCACGAGGGACATTAACTATGGCTACACCTTC.

This clonotype was counted a few times. The rearrangement joins TRBV11-2 to TRBJ2-2, with 9 bases that match TRBD2. The germline CDR1 and CDR2 sequences are SGHAT and FQNNGV. CDR3 size: 16 residues. J gave up 3 bases and V 0 bases, and 2 bases lay outside the gene matches. CDR3 residues: CASSLDRLADTGELFF. In DNA form, the CDR3 reads TGTGCCAGCAGCTTAGATCGACTAGCGGACACCGGGGAGCTGTTTTTT.

The table lists this clonotype with a few counts. The J gene is TRBJ2-1, the V gene TRBV20-1, with 11 bases fitting TRBD2. V shed 5 bases and J 2 bases; nucleotides not matched to a gene: 8. The CDR3 loop spans 16 amino acids. CDR1 DFQATT and CDR2 SNEGSKA come from the germline V gene (reference sequence). CDR3 loop: CSAVAGGPNPYNEQFF. The CDR3, as DNA: TGCAGTGCTGTAGCGGGAGGGCCGAATCCCTACAATGAGCAGTTCTTC.